This passage covers 7 T cell receptor beta chains from one sample sequenced in a study of T-cell reconstitution after alpha-beta-depleted transplantation in children. Molecular barcoding with unique molecular identifiers was used for the TCRbeta library. TCRdb used MiXCR to reprocess the PCR reads, holding one entry per CDR3 protein. This table has about 160,000 distinct CDR3 sequences, roughly 10% appearing once. The sequences come from PBMCs, collected before TCRalphabeta/CD19-depleted stem cell transplant. All receptors come from a boy aged 2-9 years with acute myeloid leukemia, due to receive a stem cell transplant.

This clonotype was detected ten times or more. This rearrangement joins TRBV9 to TRBJ2-7; D gene ambiguous. Trimming left V 4 bases short and J 1 base short, with 15 bases between. The germline V gene has CDR1 SGDLS and CDR2 YYNGEE. CDR3 size: 15 residues. CDR3 in DNA: TGTGCCAGCAGCCCTAGTGGGGTGAGGTCCTACGAGCAGTACTTC. Translated, it gives CASSPSGVRSYEQYF.

The chain couples TRBV5-4 to TRBJ2-7; the match to TRBD1 covers 8 bases. The CDR3 is made up of 14 amino acids. V trimming: 0 bases; J trimming: 5 bases; junction bases outside the gene matches: 4. CDR1 is SGHNT and CDR2 is YYREEE in the germline V gene (reference sequence). CDR3 coding DNA: TGTGCCAGCAGCTTGGCAGGGGGCGTGGACGAGCAGTACTTC. As protein: CASSLAGGVDEQYF.

The table lists this clonotype with many counts. This chain links TRBV9 with TRBJ1-1; a possible D gene is TRBD1 (6 bases). The ends were cut back, 3 bases at V and 3 bases at J, with 9 bases in the middle. Germline values: CDR1 SGDLS, CDR2 YYNGEE. The CDR3 contains 13 residues. Here the CDR3 DNA reads TGTGCCAGCAGCGGTCCAGGGGACACTGAAGCTTTCTTT. Translated: CASSGPGDTEAFF.

With regard to this clonotype: Being one base from a much bigger clone, this may be a read error. The J gene is TRBJ1-1, the V gene TRBV12-3 or TRBV12-4; D is perhaps TRBD1 (6 bases). The CDR3 has 13 residues. Here the CDR3 reads CASKILQGPEAVF. CDR3 nucleotide sequence: TGTGCCAGCAAAATTTTACAGGGTCCTGAAGCTGTCTTT.

This clonotype was observed at least ten times. This chain links TRBV5-1 with TRBJ1-2; D is undetermined. Trimming removed 3 bases at V and 6 bases at J, with 12 bases between. The length of the CDR3 is 13 residues. Germline V CDR1 and CDR2: SGHRS, YFSETQ. CDR3 sequence: CASSSSLWDGYTF. The CDR3 DNA sequence: TGCGCCAGCAGCTCCAGTCTGTGGGATGGCTACACCTTC.

This clonotype came up many times. The chain recombines TRBV6-1 with TRBJ2-7; 9 bases map to TRBD1. Per the germline V gene, CDR1 is MNHNS and CDR2 is SASEGT. V was clipped by 1 base and J by 5 bases; unmatched bases: 9. The CDR3 has 16 amino acids. The CDR3 DNA reads TGTGCCAGCAGTGAAGGGTCCGGGACAGGGTCAAACGAGCAGTACGTC. This gives the protein CASSEGSGTGSNEQYV.

This clonotype was detected ten times or more. The chain recombines TRBV9 with TRBJ1-1; the D is unclear. Trimming took 3 bases from V and 0 from J, leaving 6 bases between them. Germline loops: CDR1 SGDLS, CDR2 YYNGEE. CDR3 size: 13 residues. DNA for the CDR3: TGTGCCAGCAGCGCAAGTATGAACACTGAAGCTTTCTTT. It is translated as CASSASMNTEAFF.